These 5 T cell receptor beta chains were all obtained from the same sample, sequenced in a study of cytomegalovirus exposure and HLA in healthy donors. PCR primers comprised 60 Vbeta and 13 Jbeta primers. Only in-frame clones appear in the TCRdb table, and some are missing; sequencing was by immunoSEQ multiplex PCR. The table records about 98,000 clones, about 81% of them present only once. The sequenced material came from PBMCs. These receptors were collected from a man between 40 and 49 years old in good health and CMV-seronegative.

This chain connects TRBV5-4 to TRBJ1-1, with 7 bases fitting TRBD1. Germline loops: CDR1 SGHNT, CDR2 YYREEE (reference sequence). The CDR3 consists of 15 residues. After removal of 2 bases from V and 5 bases from J, the junction contained 9 bases not matched to a gene. The DNA of the CDR3 is TGTGCCAGCAGCTTAGGGGGCGCGGGTGGTACTGAAGCTTTCTTT. It is translated as CASSLGGAGGTEAFF.

This clone was counted between two and nine times. J is TRBJ2-1 and V is TRBV5-4; weak D call: TRBD1 (6 bases). Per germline, CDR1 SGHNT and CDR2 YYREEE (reference sequence). The CDR3 loop spans 15 amino acids. Trimming shortened V by 4 bases and J by 8 bases, and 19 bases separated the two germline ends. The CDR3 DNA follows: TGTGCCAGCAGCAACCCCGGGACACCAGGGCATGAGCAGTTCTTC. This sequence encodes CASSNPGTPGHEQFF.

The rearrangement joins TRBV15 to TRBJ1-3, with D hard to call. Trimming stripped 1 base from V and 2 bases from J, with 9 bases between. Germline V CDR1 and CDR2: LNHNV, YYDKDF (reference sequence). This CDR3 contains 15 residues. CDR3 residues: CATSRGRAAGNTIYF. The CDR3 bases are TGTGCCACCAGCAGAGGGAGGGCCGCTGGAAACACCATATATTTT.

The chain recombines TRBV7-6 with TRBJ2-2; perhaps TRBD2 as D (6 bases). Germline V gives CDR1 SGHVS, CDR2 FNYEAQ. Between the trimmed V and J ends, which lost 2 bases and 10 bases, there was a span of 11 bases. This CDR3 is built from 13 residues. CDR3 residues: CASSLMEGTELFF. The CDR3 nucleotides are TGTGCCAGCAGCTTAATGGAGGGGACGGAGCTGTTTTTT.

The chain links TRBV19 to TRBJ1-2, with D possibly being TRBD1 (5 bases). CDR1 LNHDA and CDR2 SQIVND come from the germline V gene (reference sequence). Between the trimmed V and J ends, which lost 4 bases and 1 base, there was a span of 10 bases. The CDR3 runs 14 residues. The DNA of the CDR3 is TGTGCCAGTAGTAGGGACTATCATAACTATGGCTACACCTTC. Translation: CASSRDYHNYGYTF.